One sample yielded the 24 T cell receptor beta chains listed below, sequenced in a study of CD8 T cells in ankylosing spondylitis. TCRdb itself ran the 5' RACE reads through MiXCR, one entry per CDR3 protein. The data contain some 300,000 distinct CDR3 sequences, less than 25% of them seen just once; the ten biggest clones take up 3.5%. Material for sequencing was blood, either unsorted or a sorted T cell fraction (not recorded which). These receptors were collected from a female donor with ankylosing spondylitis or in good health (not recorded which).

This clonotype was recorded many times. The rearrangement links TRBV18 to TRBJ1-3; unclear D gene. This CDR3 has 11 amino acids. Trimming cost V 3 bases and J 4 bases, with 1 base left between them. Germline CDR1 reads KGHSH; CDR2 reads LQKENI. CDR3: CASSPGNTIYF. CDR3 DNA: TGTGCCAGCTCACCCGGAAACACCATATATTTT.

This clonotype was detected only a few times. The chain combines TRBV25-1 with TRBJ2-1, with 15 bases aligning to TRBD2. This CDR3 contains 19 residues. CDR1 MGHDK and CDR2 SYGVNS come from the germline V gene. After removal of 6 bases from V and 0 bases from J, the junction contained 9 bases not matched to a gene. The CDR3 sequence is CASSPGLAGGHGSYNEQFF. The DNA for the CDR3 is TGTGCCAGCAGCCCGGGACTAGCGGGAGGACATGGCTCCTACAATGAGCAGTTCTTC.

The chain joins TRBV29-1 to TRBJ1-1; a weak D match, TRBD1 (5 bases). The germline V gene encodes CDR1 SQVTM and CDR2 ANQGSEA. There are 14 residues in the CDR3. The germline V and J ends were trimmed by 7 bases and 4 bases, with 19 bases remaining between them. Here the CDR3 DNA reads TGCAGCGCCTCCGAAAGGGGTTGGAGCACTGAAGCTTTCTTT. Translated: CSASERGWSTEAFF.

The V gene is TRBV4-3, the J gene TRBJ2-3, with D unresolved. CDR3 length equals 14 residues. Trimming cost V 0 bases and J 5 bases, with 9 bases left between them. Germline V gene data show CDR1 as LGHNA and CDR2 as YSLEER. In nucleotides, the CDR3 is TGCGCCAGCAGCCAAGAACACGCTATAGATACGCAGTATTTT. Its translation: CASSQEHAIDTQYF.

The chain couples TRBV10-3 to TRBJ2-5; D uncertain. Trimming removed 4 bases from V and 9 bases from J, with 12 bases in between. The CDR3 has 12 amino acids. Germline V gene sequence: CDR1 ENHRY, CDR2 SYGVKD. For the CDR3, the DNA is TGTGCCATCAGTGGGGTGCAAGATGCCCAGTACTTC. This gives the protein CAISGVQDAQYF.

V usage is TRBV12-3 or TRBV12-4 and J usage is TRBJ2-2; no firm D call. V dropped 2 bases and J dropped 1 base, with 5 bases sitting between them. This CDR3 comprises 14 residues. This CDR3 reads CASSLIGNTGELFF. CDR3 coding DNA: TGTGCCAGCAGTTTAATAGGGAACACCGGGGAGCTGTTTTTT.

The CDR3 spells CASSPRLAPSGETQYF. CDR3 nucleotides: TGTGCCAGCAGCCCGCGACTAGCGCCCAGCGGAGAGACCCAGTACTTC. V is TRBV9 and J is TRBJ2-5, with 8 bases that match TRBD2. With 4 bases clipped from V and 4 bases from J, the junction kept 12 bases outside the gene matches. Germline V gene data show CDR1 as SGDLS and CDR2 as YYNGEE. This CDR3 has 16 residues.

This clonotype was counted at least ten times. The chain recombines TRBV20-1 with TRBJ1-1; D is uncertain. Trimming took 5 bases from V and 0 from J, leaving 13 bases between them. This CDR3 has 14 residues. Germline V CDR1 and CDR2: DFQATT, SNEGSKA (reference sequence). The CDR3 sequence: CSASGPTLNTEAFF. As DNA, the CDR3 is TGCAGTGCTTCCGGTCCTACCTTGAACACTGAAGCTTTCTTT.

This clonotype showed up just a few times. V is TRBV7-9 and J is TRBJ2-7; D call uncertain. V dropped 7 bases and J dropped 3 bases, with 16 bases sitting between them. The germline gives CDR1 SEHNR, CDR2 FQNEAQ (reference sequence). CDR3 size: 14 residues. In DNA form, the CDR3 reads TGTGCCAGCACGCGGTTATCGGGTTACTACGAGCAGTACTTC. It yields the protein CASTRLSGYYEQYF. Looking up the rest from reference TRBV7-9 and TRBJ2-7 gives the full variable domain: DTGVSQNPRHKITKRGQNVTFRCDPISEHNRLYWYRQTLGQGPEFLTYFQNEAQLEKSRLLSDRFSAERPKGSFSTLEIQRTEQGDSAMYLCASTRLSGYYEQYFGPGTRLTVT.

V and J are TRBV20-1 and TRBJ2-5; D tentatively reads TRBD1 or TRBD2 (5 bases each). The ends were cut back, 2 bases at V and 4 bases at J, with 14 bases in the middle. The CDR3 is 14 residues long. In germline, CDR1 is DFQATT, CDR2 SNEGSKA (reference sequence). CDR3 nucleotides: TGCAGTGCTAGAAGGGGCCGGGGCCGAGAGACCCAGTACTTC. Translation gives CSARRGRGRETQYF.

In this sample, this clonotype turned up many times. The rearrangement links TRBV6-1 to TRBJ1-5; D unresolved. The V end was cut by 0 bases, the J end by 0 bases, with 6 bases between. CDR1 MNHNS and CDR2 SASEGT come from the germline V gene. The CDR3 length is 15 residues. The CDR3 loop reads CASSEARGSNQPQHF. CDR3 coding DNA: TGTGCCAGCAGTGAAGCGCGGGGTAGCAATCAGCCCCAGCATTTT.

This chain uses TRBV28 with TRBJ2-1; 8 bases agree with TRBD2. J lost 5 bases, V lost 7 bases, and 4 bases had no gene match. CDR1 is MDHEN and CDR2 is SYDVKM in the germline V gene. The CDR3 sequence is 13 residues long. CDR3 region: CASTGLANNEQFF. The CDR3 DNA reads as TGTGCCAGCACTGGACTAGCTAACAATGAGCAGTTCTTC.

The chain employs TRBV4-3 and TRBJ2-3; perhaps TRBD1 as D (5 bases). Looked up from germline, CDR1 is LGHNA and CDR2 is YSLEER. V was cut by 0 bases and J by 6 bases, with 13 bases left in between. This CDR3 is 15 amino acids long. CDR3 nucleotide sequence: TGCGCCAGCAGCCAAGATCGAATAGCAGGGGATACGCAGTATTTT. Translated, it gives CASSQDRIAGDTQYF.

V gene TRBV6-2 or TRBV6-3 combines with J gene TRBJ2-7; possible D gene TRBD1, 6 bases. The ends were cut back, 2 bases at V and 2 bases at J, with 13 bases in the middle. The germline gives CDR1 MNHEY, CDR2 SVGEGT. The CDR3 runs to 15 residues. The CDR3 is CASSYLDSGPYEQYF. The CDR3 nucleotides are TGTGCCAGCAGTTACCTGGACAGCGGACCCTACGAGCAGTACTTC.

Concerning this clonotype: Relative to the germline gene, one junction end is altered; a read error may explain this. The V call is TRBV20-1, the J call TRBJ2-1; D remains ambiguous. The CDR3 has 15 residues. Looked up from germline, CDR1 is DFQATT and CDR2 is SNEGSKA (reference sequence). This CDR3 is CCAIFDRTAYNEQFF. As DNA, the CDR3 is TGCTGTGCTATATTTGATCGGACGGCCTACAATGAGCAGTTCTTC.

The table lists this clonotype with many counts. In DNA, the CDR3 is TGTGCCAGCAGCCTAAGGACAGTGAACACCGGGGAGCTGTTTTTT. It codes for CASSLRTVNTGELFF. The chain couples TRBV7-8 to TRBJ2-2; the D gene is possibly TRBD1 (6 bases). V lost 5 bases and J lost 1, with 11 bases in between. This CDR3 comprises 15 residues. The germline V gene encodes CDR1 SGHVS and CDR2 FQNEAQ. The full variable domain, rest sourced from reference TRBV7-8 and TRBJ2-2, is GAGVSQSPRYKVAKRGQDVALRCDPISGHVSLFWYQQALGQGPEFLTYFQNEAQLDKSGLPSDRFFAERPEGSVSTLKIQRTQQEDSAVYLCASSLRTVNTGELFFGEGSRLTVL.

This clonotype appeared a few times. This rearrangement joins TRBV6-1 to TRBJ2-2; 8 positions agree with TRBD2. This CDR3 spans 14 amino acids. The germline V gene encodes CDR1 MNHNS and CDR2 SASEGT. Germline trimming cut 10 bases from V and 1 base from J; bases unmatched to any gene: 5. The CDR3 sequence is CATRLAGNTGELFF. DNA of the CDR3: TGTGCCACTAGGCTAGCGGGGAACACCGGGGAGCTGTTTTTT.

The chain carries TRBV12-3 or TRBV12-4 and TRBJ2-2; no firm D call. The V end was cut by 1 base, the J end by 4 bases, with 4 bases between. The CDR3 has 13 amino acids. Here the CDR3 reads CASSLGATGELFF. CDR3 coding DNA: TGTGCCAGCAGTTTAGGGGCCACCGGGGAGCTGTTTTTT.

This clonotype has at least ten counts. V gene TRBV29-1 combines with J gene TRBJ2-3; 14 positions agree with TRBD2. The CDR3 is made up of 16 amino acids. Looked up from germline, CDR1 is SQVTM and CDR2 is ANQGSEA. V lost 6 bases to trimming and J lost 1 base; unmatched junction nucleotides: 6. CDR3 sequence (DNA): TGCAGCGTCCCCGGGACTAGCGGGAGAGGCACAGATACGCAGTATTTT. It codes for CSVPGTSGRGTDTQYF.

The gene calls are TRBV3-1 and TRBJ2-1; possibly TRBD1 for D (7 bases). V lost 0 bases to trimming and J lost 1 base, with 10 bases between them. The CDR3 contains 16 residues. Germline V CDR1 and CDR2: LGHDT, YNNKEL (reference sequence). The CDR3: CASSQDGGQSYNEQFF. The CDR3 bases are TGTGCCAGCAGCCAAGACGGGGGACAGTCCTACAATGAGCAGTTCTTC.

V usage is TRBV20-1 and J usage is TRBJ2-3, with D tentatively TRBD1 (5 bases). Looked up from germline, CDR1 is DFQATT and CDR2 is SNEGSKA (reference sequence). The CDR3 runs to 12 residues. The V and J ends lost 3 bases and 7 bases respectively, with 11 bases between them. In DNA, the CDR3 is TGCAGTGCTAGTTCTGACAGTTATACGCAGTATTTT. Translation gives CSASSDSYTQYF.

This clonotype was picked up a small number of times. This sequence joins TRBV10-3 and TRBJ1-2; 8 bases are a match to TRBD1. Germline V gene data show CDR1 as ENHRY and CDR2 as SYGVKD. The CDR3 is 12 amino acids. The trim removed 7 bases at V and 7 bases at J, leaving 5 bases unmatched. The CDR3 region has the DNA TGTGCCATCACCGACAGGGGCAGTGGCTACACCTTC. As protein: CAITDRGSGYTF.

This chain links TRBV12-3 or TRBV12-4 with TRBJ2-7; 11 bases line up with TRBD2. The V segment lost 4 bases and the J segment 7 bases; nucleotides outside the gene matches: 9. This CDR3 comprises 15 residues. As DNA, the CDR3 is TGTGCCAGCAGTTCCCAACTAGCGGGAGTTGAAGAGCAGTACTTC. Residues: CASSSQLAGVEEQYF.

In its sample, this clonotype was seen a few times. V gene TRBV12-3 or TRBV12-4 combines with J gene TRBJ2-1, with D perhaps TRBD1 (5 bases). The CDR3 covers 13 residues. The V and J ends lost 5 bases and 3 bases respectively, with 8 bases between them. DNA of the CDR3: TGTGCCAGCAGTCAGGGATACTACAATGAGCAGTTCTTC. Translating it yields CASSQGYYNEQFF.